Each of the 14 T cell receptor beta chains below was sequenced from the same sample in a study of blood T cell repertoires in COVID-19. The table came from immunoSEQ multiplex PCR; TCRdb's copy has only in-frame clones and leaves some out. In the table there are fewer than 200,000 clones, roughly 81% of which are singletons. The sample consisted of peripheral blood. The receptor set was obtained from a man in his forties who had recovered from COVID-19.

V and J are TRBV12-3 or TRBV12-4 and TRBJ2-1; D is unclear. The CDR3 extends over 11 amino acids. Trimming stripped 3 bases from V and 9 bases from J, with 6 bases between. This CDR3 is CASSFSGEQFF. CDR3 DNA: TGTGCCAGCAGTTTTTCGGGTGAGCAGTTCTTC.

This chain uses TRBV9 with TRBJ2-1; 14 nucleotides line up with TRBD2. The CDR3 runs 16 residues. Germline-derived CDR1 and CDR2 are SGDLS and YYNGEE. V lost 7 bases and J lost 7; bases outside the gene matches: 10. In DNA form, the CDR3 reads TGTGCCAGCTCTGGGGGGACTAGCGGGAGAGGGAATGAGCAGTTCTTC. Translated, it gives CASSGGTSGRGNEQFF.

The V gene is TRBV5-5, the J gene TRBJ2-6; 7 bases fit TRBD1. Germline CDR1 and CDR2: SGHKS and YYEKEE (reference sequence). This CDR3 comprises 19 residues. Unmatched junction bases numbered 9, after V lost 0 bases and J lost 0 bases. The CDR3 spells CASSLVIQGVPSGANVLTF. DNA for the CDR3: TGTGCCAGCAGCTTGGTTATTCAGGGGGTGCCCTCTGGGGCCAACGTCCTGACTTTC.

The J gene is TRBJ2-7, the V gene TRBV12-3 or TRBV12-4, with 8 bases that match TRBD2. Losses at the gene ends were 8 bases for V and 4 bases for J; bases not matched to a gene: 4. The CDR3 sequence is 12 residues long. CDR3 amino acids: CASRGGRYEQYF. The CDR3 DNA reads TGTGCCAGCCGGGGGGGCCGGTACGAGCAGTACTTC.

In its sample, this clone was seen a few times. This chain links TRBV19 with TRBJ1-5; unclear D gene. CDR1 and CDR2 from the germline V gene are LNHDA and SQIVND (reference sequence). This CDR3 comprises 12 residues. Trimming removed 7 bases from V and 6 bases from J, with 10 bases in between. CDR3 sequence (DNA): TGTGCCAGTAAGGATCGGGGTCAGCCCCAGCATTTT. Its translation: CASKDRGQPQHF.

The count of this clone is one. The V and J genes are TRBV5-1 and TRBJ2-7, with a possible D match to TRBD2 (5 bases). V lost 2 bases and J 0 bases, leaving 9 bases between the germline ends. Germline CDR1 and CDR2: SGHRS and YFSETQ. The CDR3 contains 14 residues. CDR3 residues: CASSFRGNSYEQYF. CDR3 sequence (DNA): TGCGCCAGCAGCTTCAGAGGGAACTCCTACGAGCAGTACTTC.

The chain couples TRBV11-2 to TRBJ2-3; weak D call: TRBD2 (5 bases). V gave up 3 bases and J gave up 4 bases, with 14 bases separating them. In germline, CDR1 is SGHAT, CDR2 FQNNGV. The CDR3 sequence is 15 residues long. The CDR3 bases are TGTGCCAGCAGCTTCAGGACGGGAAGGTCAGATACGCAGTATTTT. Amino acid sequence: CASSFRTGRSDTQYF.

The chain is built from TRBV13 and TRBJ2-7; possibly TRBD1 for D (6 bases). The CDR3 consists of 16 residues. V lost 5 bases, J lost 6 bases, and 23 bases lay in between. Germline values: CDR1 PRHDT, CDR2 FYEKMQ (reference sequence). In DNA, the CDR3 is TGTGCCAGCAGCCCAGGGGTGGGGGAAACCCTACTCGAGCAGTACTTC. This gives the protein CASSPGVGETLLEQYF. Complete variable domain (other parts from reference TRBV13 and TRBJ2-7): AAGVIQSPRHLIKEKRETATLKCYPIPRHDTVYWYQQGPGQDPQFLISFYEKMQSDKGSIPDRFSAQQFSDYHSELNMSSLELGDSALYFCASSPGVGETLLEQYFGPGTRLTVT.

The chain recombines TRBV27 with TRBJ2-1; possibly TRBD2 for D (6 bases). Germline CDR1 is MNHEY and CDR2 is SMNVEV (reference sequence). This CDR3 region has 16 residues. Trimming shortened V by 4 bases and J by 4 bases, and 17 bases separated the two germline ends. The CDR3 sequence is CASSSSRGSGYNEQFF. CDR3 DNA sequence: TGTGCCAGCAGTTCCTCGCGTGGTAGCGGATACAATGAGCAGTTCTTC.

This clone is a singleton in its sample. The CDR3 DNA follows: TGTGCCAGCAGCCAGACCGAATACAGGGGCTACACCTTC. This translates into CASSQTEYRGYTF. J is TRBJ1-2 and V is TRBV7-9, with a weak D call TRBD1 (5 bases). V was trimmed by 5 bases and J by 8 bases, leaving 15 bases between them. The germline V gene encodes CDR1 SEHNR and CDR2 FQNEAQ (reference sequence). The CDR3 length is 13 residues.

V usage is TRBV6-5 and J usage is TRBJ1-5; no clear D. Germline lookup yields CDR1 MNHEY and CDR2 SVGAGI. The ends were cut back, 6 bases at V and 4 bases at J, with 13 bases in the middle. The CDR3 has 14 amino acids. This CDR3 is CASRMGSFNQPQHF. CDR3 bases: TGTGCCAGCAGAATGGGCAGTTTTAATCAGCCCCAGCATTTT.

The chain is built from TRBV30 and TRBJ1-3; D remains ambiguous. V was cut by 1 base and J by 7 bases, with 5 bases left in between. The CDR3 consists of 11 residues. Germline assignment: CDR1 GTSNPN and CDR2 SVGIG (reference sequence). This CDR3 reads CAWSGTNTIYF. The DNA of the CDR3 is TGTGCCTGGAGTGGGACTAACACCATATATTTT.

The J gene is TRBJ2-5, the V gene TRBV7-9, with 7 bases aligning to TRBD1. Germline V gene sequence: CDR1 SEHNR, CDR2 FQNEAQ (reference sequence). CDR3 length: 13 residues. V shed 10 bases and J 2 bases; nucleotides not matched to a gene: 7. CDR3 nucleotides: TGTGCCATTCAGGGGGAGAGGCAAGAGACCCAGTACTTC. Residues: CAIQGERQETQYF.

The chain links TRBV7-8 to TRBJ2-1; maybe TRBD2 (5 bases). The CDR3 is made up of 14 amino acids. V lost 1 base and J lost 9, with 13 bases in between. From germline, CDR1 is SGHVS and CDR2 FQNEAQ. DNA for the CDR3: TGTGCCAGCAGCTTAGTCGGGCGCGCGGGTGAGCAGTTCTTC. Its translation: CASSLVGRAGEQFF.